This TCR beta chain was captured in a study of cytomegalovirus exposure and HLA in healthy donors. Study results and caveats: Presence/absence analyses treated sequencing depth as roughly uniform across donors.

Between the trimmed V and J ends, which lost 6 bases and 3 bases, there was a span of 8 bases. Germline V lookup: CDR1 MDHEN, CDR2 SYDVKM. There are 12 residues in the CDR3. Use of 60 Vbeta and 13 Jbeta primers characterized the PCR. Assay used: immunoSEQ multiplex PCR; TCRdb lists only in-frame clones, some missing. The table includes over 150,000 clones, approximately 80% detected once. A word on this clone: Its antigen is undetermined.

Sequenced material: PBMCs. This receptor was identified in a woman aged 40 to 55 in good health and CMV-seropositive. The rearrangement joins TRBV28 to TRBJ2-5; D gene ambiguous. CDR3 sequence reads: CASRVSEETQYF. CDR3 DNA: TGTGCCAGCAGGGTATCAGAAGAGACCCAGTACTTC.